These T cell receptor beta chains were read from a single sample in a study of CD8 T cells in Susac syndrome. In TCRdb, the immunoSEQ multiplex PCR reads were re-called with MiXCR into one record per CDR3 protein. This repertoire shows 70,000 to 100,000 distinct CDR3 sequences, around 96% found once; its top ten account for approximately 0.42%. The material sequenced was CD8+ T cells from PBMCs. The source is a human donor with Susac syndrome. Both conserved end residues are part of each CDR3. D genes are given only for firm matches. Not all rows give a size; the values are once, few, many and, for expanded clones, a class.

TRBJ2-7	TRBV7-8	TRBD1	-	TGTGCCAGCAGCCAACTCGGGGACAGGGGGGAGCAGTACTTC	CASSQLGDRGEQYF
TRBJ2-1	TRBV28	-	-	TGTGCCAGCAGTCCACTAAGGGGGGGCGGGTATGAGCAGTTCTTC	CASSPLRGGGYEQFF
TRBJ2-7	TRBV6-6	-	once	TGTGCCAGCAGTACCTCCGACAATAGGGGGAGTCAGTACTTC	CASSTSDNRGSQYF
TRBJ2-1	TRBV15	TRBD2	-	TGTGCCACCAGCAGAGATAGGGGTAGCGGGAGGGCCGGGCAGTTCTTC	CATSRDRGSGRAGQFF
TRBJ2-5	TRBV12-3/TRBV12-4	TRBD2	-	TGTGCCAGCAGTTTAGCGATCGAGGGAGGGCCCGACGTGAAGACCCAGTACTTC	CASSLAIEGGPDVKTQYF
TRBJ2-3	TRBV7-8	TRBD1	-	TGTGCCAGCAGCCTCAACAGGGGAGGCACAGATACGCAGTATTTT	CASSLNRGGTDTQYF
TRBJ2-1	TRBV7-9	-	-	TGTGCCAGCAGCGAAAAGCCGGGTGAGCAGTTCTTC	CASSEKPGEQFF
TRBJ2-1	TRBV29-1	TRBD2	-	TGCAGCGGGCTTCTAGCGGACAATGAGCAGTTCTTC	CSGLLADNEQFF
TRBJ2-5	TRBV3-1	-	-	TGTGCCAGCAGCCAACTAACTTTCTCCAACAGGGACCAAGAGACCCAGTACTTC	CASSQLTFSNRDQETQYF
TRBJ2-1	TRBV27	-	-	TGTGCCAGCAGTTTATCGGGCGCGGGGATATGGAATGAGCAGTTCTTC	CASSLSGAGIWNEQFF
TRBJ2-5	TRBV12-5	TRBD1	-	TGTGCTAGTGCCGCTGGGACAGGGGGGCAAGAGACCCAGTACTTC	CASAAGTGGQETQYF
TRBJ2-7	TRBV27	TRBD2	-	TGTGCCAGCAGAATAAGCGGGGCCTACGAGCAGTACTTC	CASRISGAYEQYF
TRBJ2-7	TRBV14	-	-	TGTGCCAGCAGCCCCGTCGGAACTCGGGTCTACGAGCAGTACTTC	CASSPVGTRVYEQYF
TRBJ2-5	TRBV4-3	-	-	TGCGCCAGCAGCGAAGGGCCGGGGTACGGGACCCAGTACTTC	CASSEGPGYGTQYF
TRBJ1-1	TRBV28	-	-	TGTGCCAGCACCCCTTGGGGTGCAGTCCCGTCTGAAGCTTTCTTT	CASTPWGAVPSEAFF
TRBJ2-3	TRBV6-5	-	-	TGTGCCAGCAGTTCCGGGACCCAAAGCCCAGGTTGGACGCAGTATTTT	CASSSGTQSPGWTQYF
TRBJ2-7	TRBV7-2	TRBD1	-	TGTGCCAGCGGGACAGGCTCACCCGACTTGAACTTC	CASGTGSPDLNF
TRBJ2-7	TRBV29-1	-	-	TGCAGCGTAGAGGGGCCCCCATTATGGGAGCAGTACTTC	CSVEGPPLWEQYF
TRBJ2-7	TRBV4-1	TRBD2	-	TGCGCCAGCAGCCAAGAGTGCTGCGGGAGAACCTACGAGCAGTACTTC	CASSQECCGRTYEQYF
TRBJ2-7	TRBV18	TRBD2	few	TGTGCCAGCTCACCTCGACTAGCGGGACCCTACGAGCAGTACTTC	CASSPRLAGPYEQYF
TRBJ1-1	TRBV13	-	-	TGTGCCAGCAGCCAAGGGAGAGGGAGAGGAGCTGAAGCTTTCTTT	CASSQGRGRGAEAFF
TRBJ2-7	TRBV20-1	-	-	TGCAGTGCTAGAGATTTCGGATACGAGCAGTACTTC	CSARDFGYEQYF
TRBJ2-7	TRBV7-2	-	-	TGTGCCAGCAGCTCTTGGCCCGTCTCCTACGAGCAGTACTTC	CASSSWPVSYEQYF
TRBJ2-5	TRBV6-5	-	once	TGTGCCAGCAGTTACTTCAAACAAGAGACCCAGTACTTC	CASSYFKQETQYF
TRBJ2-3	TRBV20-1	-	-	TGCAGTGCTGGGGAGATTGGGCAGTATTTT	CSAGEIGQYF
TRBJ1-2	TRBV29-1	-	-	TGCAGCGTTGTAGACACCTATGGCTACACCTTC	CSVVDTYGYTF
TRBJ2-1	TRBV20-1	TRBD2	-	TGCAGTGCTGGGACTAGCGGGATGGTCAATGAGCAGTTCTTC	CSAGTSGMVNEQFF
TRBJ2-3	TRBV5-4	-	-	TGTGCCAGCAGCACTGTAGCCACAGATACGCAGTATTTT	CASSTVATDTQYF
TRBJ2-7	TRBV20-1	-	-	TGCAGTGCTTACAGTGACAGGACAGCCTACGAGCAGTACTTC	CSAYSDRTAYEQYF
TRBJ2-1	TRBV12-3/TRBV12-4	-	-	TGTGCCAGCAGTTTGGATAGCTGGAACTCCTACAATGAGCAGTTCTTC	CASSLDSWNSYNEQFF
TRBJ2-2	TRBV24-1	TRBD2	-	TGTGCCACCAGGACTAGCGGGAGTACCGGGGAGCTGTTTTTT	CATRTSGSTGELFF
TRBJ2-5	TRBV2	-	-	TGTGCCAGCAGTGAAAGGCAGGCGGAGACCCAGTACTTC	CASSERQAETQYF
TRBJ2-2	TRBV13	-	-	TGTGCCAGCAGCTCGAGTCCGAACACCGGGGAGCTGTTTTTT	CASSSSPNTGELFF
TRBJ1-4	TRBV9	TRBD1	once	TGTGCCAGCAGTTCCGGGACAGGGACTGAAAAACTGTTTTTT	CASSSGTGTEKLFF
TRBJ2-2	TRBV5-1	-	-	TGCGCCAGCAGCTTGGGTCCAGGGGTGTTTGCCGGGGAGCTGTTTTTT	CASSLGPGVFAGELFF
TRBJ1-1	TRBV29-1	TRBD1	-	TGCAGCGACTCAGGGGGGCGTGGGACTGAAGCTTTCTTT	CSDSGGRGTEAFF
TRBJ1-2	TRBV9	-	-	TGTGCCAGCAGCGTAGTTAGTCAGGCAATCGGCTACACCTTC	CASSVVSQAIGYTF
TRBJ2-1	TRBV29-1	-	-	TGCAGCGTTGGGGGCGGGAATCGTTACAATGAGCAGTTCTTC	CSVGGGNRYNEQFF
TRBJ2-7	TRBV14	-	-	TGTGCCAGCAGCCAAGATTGGGTCGAGGGAGGCGAGCAGTACTTC	CASSQDWVEGGEQYF
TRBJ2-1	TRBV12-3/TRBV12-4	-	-	TGTGCCAGCAGTTTCATCTTCACACACAATGAGCAGTTCTTC	CASSFIFTHNEQFF
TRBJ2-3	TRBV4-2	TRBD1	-	TGTGCCAGCAGCCCTCCTGGGACAGGGAAGGTCCAAACAGATACGCAGTATTTT	CASSPPGTGKVQTDTQYF
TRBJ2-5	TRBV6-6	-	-	TGTGCCAGCAGTTCCCTTCCGCACCGAGAGACCCAGTACTTC	CASSSLPHRETQYF
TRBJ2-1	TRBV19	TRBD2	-	TGTGCCAGTAGTATTGATAATCTAGCGGGGGCTTACAATGAGCAGTTCTTC	CASSIDNLAGAYNEQFF
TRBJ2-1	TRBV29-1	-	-	TGCACGGCGGGGGACAGTGACTACAATGAGCAGTTCTTC	CTAGDSDYNEQFF
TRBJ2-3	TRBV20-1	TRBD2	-	TGCAGTGCTAGAGATCTAGCGGGAAGCACAGATACGCAGTATTTT	CSARDLAGSTDTQYF
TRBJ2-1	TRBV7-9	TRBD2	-	TGTGCCAGCATCCGCCCCTCAGAGCGGGATGAGGAGCAGTTCTTC	CASIRPSERDEEQFF
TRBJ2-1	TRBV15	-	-	TGTGCCACCGGTGAGGACAGCTCCTACAATGAGCAGTTCTTC	CATGEDSSYNEQFF
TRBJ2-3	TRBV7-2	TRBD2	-	TGTGCCAGCAGCCCTAGCGGAATGAGCACAGATACGCAGTATTTT	CASSPSGMSTDTQYF
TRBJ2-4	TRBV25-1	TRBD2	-	TGTGCCAGCAGCCCGGGACTAGCAGTCCCCGAAAAAAACATTCAGTACTTC	CASSPGLAVPEKNIQYF
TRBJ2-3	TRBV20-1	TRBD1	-	TGCAGTGCCTTTGACAGGGAAATGACAGATACGCAGTATTTT	CSAFDREMTDTQYF